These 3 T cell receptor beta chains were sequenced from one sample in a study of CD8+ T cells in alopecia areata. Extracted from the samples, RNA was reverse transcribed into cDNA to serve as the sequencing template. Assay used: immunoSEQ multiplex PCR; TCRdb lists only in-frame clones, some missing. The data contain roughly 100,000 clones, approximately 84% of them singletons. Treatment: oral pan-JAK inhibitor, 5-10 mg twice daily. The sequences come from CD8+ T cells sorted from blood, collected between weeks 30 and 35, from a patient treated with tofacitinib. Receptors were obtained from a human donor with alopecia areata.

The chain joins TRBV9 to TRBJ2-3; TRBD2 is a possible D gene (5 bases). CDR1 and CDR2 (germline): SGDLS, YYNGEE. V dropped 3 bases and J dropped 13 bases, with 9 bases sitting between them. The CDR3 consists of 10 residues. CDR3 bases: TGTGCCAGCAGCGGCCGGGAAAAGTATTTT. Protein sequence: CASSGREKYF.

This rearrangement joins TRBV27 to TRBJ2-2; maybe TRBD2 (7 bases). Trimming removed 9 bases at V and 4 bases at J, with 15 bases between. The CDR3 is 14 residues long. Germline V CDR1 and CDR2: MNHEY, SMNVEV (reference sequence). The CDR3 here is CASGREGGTGELFF. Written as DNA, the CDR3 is TGTGCCAGTGGCAGGGAGGGGGGCACCGGGGAGCTGTTTTTT.

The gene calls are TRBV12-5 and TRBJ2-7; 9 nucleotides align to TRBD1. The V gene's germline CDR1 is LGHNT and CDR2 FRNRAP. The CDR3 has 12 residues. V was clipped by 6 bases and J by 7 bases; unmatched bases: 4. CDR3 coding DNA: TGTGCTAGTGGCCGACAGGGGGAGGAGCAGTACTTC. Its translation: CASGRQGEEQYF. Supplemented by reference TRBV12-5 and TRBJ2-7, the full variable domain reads DARVTQTPRHKVTEMGQEVTMRCQPILGHNTVFWYRQTMMQGLELLAYFRNRAPLDDSGMPKDRFSAEMPDATLATLKIQPSEPRDSAVYFCASGRQGEEQYFGPGTRLTVT.